The clone carrying this T cell receptor (beta chain) showed up just once. What it binds is not known. The data derive from a study of cytomegalovirus exposure and HLA in healthy donors. Points from the study as a whole: A later analysis appeared to link common viral pathogens to several of the most significant clusters.

Donors were nominally healthy when sampled, though unrecorded immune exposures were likely. In the PCR, 60 Vbeta and 13 Jbeta primers were used. Profiled with immunoSEQ multiplex PCR; TCRdb holds only in-frame clones, not every one. Among approximately 100,000 clones listed, 65% to 80% were seen once. Sequenced input: PBMCs. This receptor was obtained from a man in his forties in good health and CMV-seropositive.

As DNA, the CDR3 is TGTGCCAGCAGCCAGGGGGGTTACTACACCTTC. Protein: CASSQGGYYTF. The chain recombines TRBV5-4 with TRBJ1-2; 7 positions agree with TRBD1. Per germline, CDR1 SGHNT and CDR2 YYREEE (reference sequence). Unmatched junction bases numbered 4, after V lost 4 bases and J lost 10 bases. The CDR3 length is 11 residues.